This T cell receptor (beta chain) was sequenced for a study of cytomegalovirus exposure and HLA in healthy donors. On the study more broadly: Some 85 million unique TCRs, all from HLA-typed donors, were included in an early release of the data.

Use of 60 Vbeta and 13 Jbeta primers characterized the PCR. Generated by immunoSEQ multiplex PCR, the TCRdb table keeps only in-frame clones and is missing some. This sample has about 200,000 clones, with 75% to 80% found just once. Each of the donors was a healthy bone marrow donor. Study conclusions and caveats: A later analysis found most CMV-associated TCR beta chains apparently HLA-restricted. Roughly uniform depth of sequencing across donors was assumed in presence/absence analyses.

Germline V gene data show CDR1 as GTSNPN and CDR2 as SVGIG (reference sequence). The CDR3 runs 11 residues. The J segment lost 11 bases and the V segment lost 7 bases, leaving 10 bases of the junction unmatched. Notes on this clone: The antigen remains undetermined.

The sequenced material came from PBMCs. This TCR came from a woman aged 25-40 years in good health and CMV-seropositive. V is TRBV30 and J is TRBJ2-5, with 7 bases identical to TRBD2. The CDR3 region has the DNA TGTGCCTTCCCCAAGTGGGGAGGGCAGTACTTC. As protein: CAFPKWGGQYF.